The clone carrying this T cell receptor beta chain was seen a handful of times. As yet, its antigen is unknown. The protocol was immunoSEQ multiplex PCR, while the TCRdb copy is restricted to in-frame clones and leaves out a portion. This sample carries some 340,000 clones, approximately 86% of them seen once, and the ten largest clones take around 1.9%. The source of the sample is a study of Ad26.COV2.S vaccination and SARS-CoV-2 variants. Study-level results: Compared with placebo recipients, vaccine recipients had higher spike-specific TCR breadth. Researchers cautioned that TCR breadth and depth analyses may have underestimated total T cell responses. Vaccine and placebo groups showed comparable non-spike TCR breadth.

Noted treatment: some 19 received Ad26.COV2.S at low or high dose, single or two shots; about five received placebo; per-sample allocation not given. Each sample was drawn 63 days after the first injection (of vaccine or placebo). The vaccine antigen was prefusion-stabilized Wuhan SARS-CoV-2 spike. The CDR3 is 16 amino acids. CDR1 SGDLS and CDR2 YYNGEE come from the germline V gene. Trimming cost V 0 bases and J 1 base; bases outside gene matches: 3. The starting material was peripheral blood, obtained in a trial of Ad26.COV2.S vaccine versus placebo. V gene TRBV9 combines with J gene TRBJ2-1; 8 positions agree with TRBD1. This clonotype originated in a person aged 18-65 years who received the Ad26.COV2.S COVID-19 vaccine or a placebo. CDR3 sequence reads: CASSVGQGTSYNEQFF. The CDR3 DNA sequence: TGTGCCAGCAGCGTAGGACAGGGGACGTCCTACAATGAGCAGTTCTTC.